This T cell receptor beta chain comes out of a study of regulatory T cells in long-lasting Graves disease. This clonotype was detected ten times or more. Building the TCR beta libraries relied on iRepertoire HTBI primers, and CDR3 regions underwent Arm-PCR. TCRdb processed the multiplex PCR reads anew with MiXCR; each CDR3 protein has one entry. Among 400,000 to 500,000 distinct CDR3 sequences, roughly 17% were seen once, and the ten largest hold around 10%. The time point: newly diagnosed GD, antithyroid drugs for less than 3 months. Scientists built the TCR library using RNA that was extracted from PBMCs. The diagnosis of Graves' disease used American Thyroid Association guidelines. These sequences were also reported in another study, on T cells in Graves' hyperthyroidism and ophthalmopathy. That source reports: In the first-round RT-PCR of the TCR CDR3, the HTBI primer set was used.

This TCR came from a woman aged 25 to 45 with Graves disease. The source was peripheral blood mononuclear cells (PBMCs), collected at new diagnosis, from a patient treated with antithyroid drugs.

The CDR3: CSVKTSGSFLRTDTQYF. In DNA form, the CDR3 reads TGCAGCGTTAAGACTAGCGGGAGTTTCCTGCGCACAGATACGCAGTATTTT. The chain joins TRBV29-1 to TRBJ2-3; TRBD2 agrees at 12 bases. CDR3 length equals 17 residues. The ends lost 5 bases at V and 1 base at J; junction bases unmatched: 10. Germline V gene data show CDR1 as SQVTM and CDR2 as ANQGSEA.